These 8 T cell receptor beta chains were sequenced from one sample in a study of T cells after posttransplantation cyclophosphamide. Profiled with immunoSEQ multiplex PCR; TCRdb holds only in-frame clones, not every one. The sample records roughly 4,600 clones, around 80% being singletons. Control samples came 1 year after myeloablative marrow transplants with methotrexate plus calcineurin inhibitor. The specimen comprised PBMCs, sampled after an allogeneic stem cell transplant with a calcineurin inhibitor and methotrexate. These receptor sequences come from a male patient in his 40s who received an allogeneic stem cell transplant from an unrelated donor, was CMV-positive, and had chronic GVHD only. Some T cells may be provided by the graft donor.

The chain recombines TRBV6-4 with TRBJ1-2, with TRBD1 as a possible D gene (5 bases). Germline V gene lookup returns CDR1 MRHNA and CDR2 SNTAGT. The CDR3 totals 13 residues. V dropped 2 bases and J dropped 4 bases, with 8 bases sitting between them. CDR3 bases: TGTGCCAGCAGTGACGAGCAGGGCTATGGCTACACCTTC. Residues: CASSDEQGYGYTF.

This sequence joins TRBV7-6 and TRBJ1-2, with D possibly being TRBD1 (6 bases). Germline CDR1 SGHVS, CDR2 FNYEAQ. The V end lost 5 bases, the J end lost 8 bases, and 15 bases lay between the germline ends. This CDR3 contains 13 residues. The DNA of the CDR3 is TGTGCCAGCAGCACTACAGGGATCGGCGGCTACACCTTC. Its protein is CASSTTGIGGYTF. Full variable domain (missing parts from reference TRBV7-6 and TRBJ1-2): GAGVSQSPRYKVTKRGQDVALRCDPISGHVSLYWYRQALGQGPEFLTYFNYEAQQDKSGLPNDRFSAERPEGSISTLTIQRTEQRDSAMYRCASSTTGIGGYTFGSGTRLTVV.

The gene calls are TRBV6-5 and TRBJ1-4, with D hard to call. Trimming left V 6 bases short and J 3 bases short, with 8 bases between. There are 13 residues in the CDR3. Germline CDR1 reads MNHEY; CDR2 reads SVGAGI. CDR3 nucleotides: TGTGCCAGCAGCGAGCTCTCTAATGAAAAACTGTTTTTT. Amino acids: CASSELSNEKLFF.

The chain joins TRBV4-1 to TRBJ1-2; D is unclear. In germline, CDR1 is MGHRA, CDR2 YSYEKL. The V and J ends lost 0 bases and 5 bases respectively, with 13 bases between them. This CDR3 has 15 amino acids. The CDR3 bases are TGCGCCAGCAGCCAAGATTGGCACGGAGCGTATGGCTACACCTTC. Residues: CASSQDWHGAYGYTF.

This clone has just one count. The chain has TRBV27 and TRBJ1-2; the match to TRBD1 covers 9 bases. This CDR3 is 14 amino acids long. V gave up 0 bases and J gave up 5 bases; unmatched junction bases: 1. Germline CDR1 reads MNHEY; CDR2 reads SMNVEV (reference sequence). The CDR3 bases are TGTGCCAGCAGTTTATCGGACAGGGGATATGGCTACACCTTC. This sequence encodes CASSLSDRGYGYTF.

The genes are TRBV19 and TRBJ2-7, with D possibly TRBD1 on 6 matching bases. CDR1 is LNHDA and CDR2 is SQIVND in the germline V gene (reference sequence). Trimming removed 7 bases from V and 5 bases from J, with 12 bases in between. The CDR3 loop spans 12 amino acids. The CDR3 bases are TGTGCCAGTAAAGGGGGATTGAACGAGCAGTACTTC. Its protein product is CASKGGLNEQYF.

The chain links TRBV5-1 to TRBJ2-1; possibly TRBD2 for D (5 bases). Germline lookup yields CDR1 SGHRS and CDR2 YFSETQ. CDR3 length equals 15 residues. V dropped 4 bases and J dropped 0 bases, with 11 bases sitting between them. The DNA of the CDR3 is TGCGCCAGCAGCCACCAGCGGACCTCCTACAATGAGCAGTTCTTC. Translating it yields CASSHQRTSYNEQFF.

This clone was found a few times. This chain links TRBV7-9 with TRBJ1-2, with 9 positions matching TRBD1. Germline V gene sequence: CDR1 SEHNR, CDR2 FQNEAQ (reference sequence). This CDR3 region has 12 residues. V shed 8 bases, J shed 8 bases, and the junction held 6 bases outside the gene matches. The DNA for the CDR3 is TGTGCCAGCCGACAGGGGGGAGAGGGCTACACCTTC. It yields the protein CASRQGGEGYTF.